These 8 T cell receptor beta chains originate from one sample sequenced in a study of radiotherapy plus CTLA-4 blockade in lung cancer. The repertoire was sequenced with immunoSEQ multiplex PCR; TCRdb's copy has only in-frame clones and lacks some. Among around 70,000 clones listed, about 85% were seen once. Specimen: peripheral blood, collected from a patient treated with radiotherapy plus ipilimumab. These receptors all come from a human donor with non-small cell lung cancer who had a partial response to radiotherapy plus ipilimumab.

This chain joins TRBV9 and TRBJ2-3; perhaps TRBD2 as D (5 bases). The CDR3 sequence is 15 residues long. CDR1 SGDLS and CDR2 YYNGEE come from the germline V gene. V was pared by 4 bases and J by 1 base, with 13 bases between. DNA for the CDR3: TGTGCCAGCAGCCAGATCGGGGATGGCACAGATACGCAGTATTTT. Translating it yields CASSQIGDGTDTQYF.

The V and J genes are TRBV5-8 and TRBJ1-5; no firm D call. V was pared by 3 bases and J by 7 bases, with 8 bases between. The CDR3 has 12 residues. Germline CDR1 reads SGHTS; CDR2 reads YDEGEE. The CDR3: CASSYGAQPQHF. CDR3 bases: TGTGCCAGCAGCTACGGAGCCCAGCCCCAGCATTTT. Full variable domain (outside the CDR3, taken from reference TRBV5-8 and TRBJ1-5): EAGVTQSPTHLIKTRGQQATLRCSPISGHTSVYWYQQALGLGLQFLLWYDEGEERNRGNFPPRFSGRQFPNYSSELNVNALELEDSALYLCASSYGAQPQHFGDGTRLSIL.

The CDR3 DNA follows: TGCGCCAGCAGCTCCGGACAGGGCGGCTATGGCTACACCTTC. Translated: CASSSGQGGYGYTF. The chain employs TRBV5-1 and TRBJ1-2; 8 positions match TRBD1. Germline V gives CDR1 SGHRS, CDR2 YFSETQ. CDR3 length: 14 residues. V shed 3 bases and J 4 bases; nucleotides not matched to a gene: 5.

This clone has only a few counts. The chain recombines TRBV27 with TRBJ1-1; TRBD1 aligns across 10 bases. The germline CDR1 and CDR2 sequences are MNHEY and SMNVEV (reference sequence). The CDR3 extends over 17 amino acids. With 3 bases clipped from V and 1 base from J, the junction kept 8 bases outside the gene matches. The DNA for the CDR3 is TGTGCCAGCAGTTTCAGCGGGGGACAGGGGACGAACACTGAAGCTTTCTTT. Its translation is CASSFSGGQGTNTEAFF.

Notes on this clone: Other nucleotide sequences in the sample specify the same CDR3. The gene calls are TRBV28 and TRBJ2-6; possibly TRBD2 for D (5 bases). Germline V gene data show CDR1 as MDHEN and CDR2 as SYDVKM. V was pared by 6 bases and J by 0 bases, with 9 bases between. The CDR3 consists of 15 residues. The CDR3 sequence: CASSLGSSGANVLTF. CDR3 DNA: TGTGCCAGCAGCCTAGGGAGCTCTGGGGCCAACGTCCTGACTTTC.

The V gene is TRBV7-3, the J gene TRBJ2-2; 16 bases fit TRBD2. With 2 bases clipped from V and 4 bases from J, the junction kept 10 bases outside the gene matches. From germline, CDR1 is SGHTA and CDR2 FQGTGA. The CDR3 is made up of 20 amino acids. The CDR3 protein is CASSLLGGLAGGPSTGELFF. The CDR3 region has the DNA TGTGCCAGCAGCTTACTGGGGGGACTAGCGGGAGGGCCGAGCACCGGGGAGCTGTTTTTT.

The chain combines TRBV30 with TRBJ1-4; TRBD1 agrees at 7 bases. V dropped 3 bases and J dropped 8; count of bases not matched to a gene: 12. Germline V lookup: CDR1 GTSNPN, CDR2 SVGIG (reference sequence). The CDR3 is 15 amino acids. The CDR3 sequence: CAWSALTGSSEKLFF. The DNA of the CDR3 is TGTGCCTGGAGCGCTTTGACAGGGTCCAGCGAAAAACTGTTTTTT.

This sequence joins TRBV18 and TRBJ2-7; D perhaps matches TRBD2 (6 bases). This CDR3 has 14 amino acids. Trimming removed 4 bases at V and 6 bases at J, with 16 bases between. The germline gives CDR1 KGHSH, CDR2 LQKENI. CDR3 coding DNA: TGTGCCAGCTCACGGGAGGAGGGACGGAGCGAGCAGTACTTC. Its protein product is CASSREEGRSEQYF.